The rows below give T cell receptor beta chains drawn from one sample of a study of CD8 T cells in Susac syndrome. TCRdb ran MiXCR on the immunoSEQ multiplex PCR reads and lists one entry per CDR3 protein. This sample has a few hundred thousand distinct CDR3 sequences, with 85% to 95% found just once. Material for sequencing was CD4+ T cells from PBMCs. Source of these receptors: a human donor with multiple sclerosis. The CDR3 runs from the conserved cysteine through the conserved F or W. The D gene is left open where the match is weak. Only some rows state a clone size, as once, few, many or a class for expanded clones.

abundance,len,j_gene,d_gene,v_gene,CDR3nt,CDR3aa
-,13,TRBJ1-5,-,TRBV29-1,TGCAGCGCCCGAGGGCAGAACCATCAGCCCCAGCATTTT,CSARGQNHQPQHF
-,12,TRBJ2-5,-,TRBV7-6,TGTGCCAGCAGCTCACTGGGGGAGACCCAGTACTTC,CASSSLGETQYF
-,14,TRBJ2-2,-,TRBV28,TGTGCCAGCAGGGGGGGCATTGGAACCGGGGAGCTGTTTTTT,CASRGGIGTGELFF
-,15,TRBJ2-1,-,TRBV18,TGTGCCAGCTCACTTTCAGGACAGCTATACAATGAGCAGTTCTTC,CASSLSGQLYNEQFF
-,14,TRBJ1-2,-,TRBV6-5,TGTGCCAGCAGTTACGGGCAGGGGTACTATGGCTACACCTTC,CASSYGQGYYGYTF
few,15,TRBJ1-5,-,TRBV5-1,TGCGCCAGCAGCTTGGATGGGGGCAGCAATCAGCCCCAGCATTTT,CASSLDGGSNQPQHF
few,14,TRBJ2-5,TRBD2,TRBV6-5,TGTGCCAGCAGTTCCGGGACTAGCCGGGAGACCCAGTACTTC,CASSSGTSRETQYF
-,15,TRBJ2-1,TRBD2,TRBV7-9,TGTGCCAGCAGTTGGACTAGCGGGGGACACAATGAGCAGTTCTTC,CASSWTSGGHNEQFF
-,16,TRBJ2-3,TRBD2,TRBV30,TGTGCCTGGACCCAGGGGGTAGCGGGAGGCGGAGATACGCAGTATTTT,CAWTQGVAGGGDTQYF
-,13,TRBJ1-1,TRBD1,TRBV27,TGTGCCAGCAGTCGGAACAGGGGCGAGAGCGCTTTCTTT,CASSRNRGESAFF
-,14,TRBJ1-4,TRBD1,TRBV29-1,TGCAGCGTTGAAGTGGACAGGGGGGCTGAAAAACTGTTTTTT,CSVEVDRGAEKLFF
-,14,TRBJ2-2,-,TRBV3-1,TGTGCCAGCAGGGAATCAGCAATCGCCGGGGAGCTGTTTTTT,CASRESAIAGELFF
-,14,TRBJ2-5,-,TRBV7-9,TGTGCCAGCAGCTTAGGAGTAGGGGTAGAGACCCAGTACTTC,CASSLGVGVETQYF
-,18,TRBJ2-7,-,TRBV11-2,TGTGCCAGCAGTCACCTTAGCCGGGGACGGTTGGGCTCCTACGAGCAGTACTTC,CASSHLSRGRLGSYEQYF
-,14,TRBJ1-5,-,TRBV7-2,TGTGCCAGCAGCTTTGCTGGGCAAAATCAGCCCCAGCATTTT,CASSFAGQNQPQHF
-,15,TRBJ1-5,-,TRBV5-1,TGCGCCAGCAGCTTGTGGGGGGGGATCAATCAGCCCCAGCATTTT,CASSLWGGINQPQHF
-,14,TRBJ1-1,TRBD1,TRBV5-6,TGTGCCAGCAGCTCCGGACAGGGGGCGATTGAAGCTTTCTTT,CASSSGQGAIEAFF
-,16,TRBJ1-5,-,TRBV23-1,TGCGCCAGCAGCACCGGGACCGAGGCCCGCAATCAGCCCCAGCATTTT,CASSTGTEARNQPQHF
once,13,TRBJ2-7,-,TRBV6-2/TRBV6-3,TGTGCCAGCAACAACCGACTAACCTACGAGCAGTACTTC,CASNNRLTYEQYF
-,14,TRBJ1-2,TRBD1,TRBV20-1,TGCAGTGCTAGAGCGGGACAGGAAGGCTATGGCTACACCTTC,CSARAGQEGYGYTF
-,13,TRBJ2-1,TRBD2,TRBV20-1,TGCAGTGCTAGGAGCGGGGGGCGGGGTGAGCAGTTCTTC,CSARSGGRGEQFF
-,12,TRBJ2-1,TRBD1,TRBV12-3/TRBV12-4,TGTGCCAGCAGCACAGGGGTTAATGAGCAGTTCTTC,CASSTGVNEQFF
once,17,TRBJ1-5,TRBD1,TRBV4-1,TGCGCCAGCAGGCCAGATGCGGACAGGGGGCGCAATCAGCCCCAGCATTTT,CASRPDADRGRNQPQHF
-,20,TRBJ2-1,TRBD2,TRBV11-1,TGTGCCAGCAGCCCTAGCTGGACTAGCGGGGCTATTCCCTCCTACAATGAGCAGTTCTTC,CASSPSWTSGAIPSYNEQFF
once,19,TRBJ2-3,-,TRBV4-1,TGCGCCAGCAGCCTAAGAGCGGGGATAACGTCAGGGGACACAGATACGCAGTATTTT,CASSLRAGITSGDTDTQYF
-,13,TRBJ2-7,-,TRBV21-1,TGTGCCAGCAGCAAATTAGTAACCTACGAGCAGTACTTC,CASSKLVTYEQYF
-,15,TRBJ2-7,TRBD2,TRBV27,TGTGCCAGCAGTGCCCCCCAGCGGGGGATTTACGAGCAGTACTTC,CASSAPQRGIYEQYF
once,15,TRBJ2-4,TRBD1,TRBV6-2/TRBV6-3,TGTGCCAGCACCCGCAGGGGGCAGGGTGCCGACATTCAGTACTTC,CASTRRGQGADIQYF
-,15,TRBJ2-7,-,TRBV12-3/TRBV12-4,TGTGCCAGCAGCCCCGGGCCGGGGTCTCGTTACGAGCAGTACTTC,CASSPGPGSRYEQYF
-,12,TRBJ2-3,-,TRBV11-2,TGTGCCAGCAGCCCCGGGATAGATACGCAGTATTTT,CASSPGIDTQYF
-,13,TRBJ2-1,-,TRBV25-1,TGTGCCAGCAGTGAACGGGTTGGGAATGAGCAGTTCTTC,CASSERVGNEQFF
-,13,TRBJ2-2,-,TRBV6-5,TGTGCCAGCAGTTACGACGGGGCCGGGGAGCTGTTTTTT,CASSYDGAGELFF
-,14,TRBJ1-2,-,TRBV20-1,TGCAGTGCTAAAAGGGGGGGATTCAACTATGGCTACACCTTC,CSAKRGGFNYGYTF
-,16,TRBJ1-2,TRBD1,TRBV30,TGTGCCTGGTCAGGCCCCGGGACAGGGGATGCCTATGGCTACACCTTC,CAWSGPGTGDAYGYTF
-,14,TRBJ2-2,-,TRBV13,TGTGCCAGCAGCGTCCAGGGGGGGACCGGGGAGCTGTTTTTT,CASSVQGGTGELFF
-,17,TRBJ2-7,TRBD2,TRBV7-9,TGTGCCAGCAGGCCTGGGACTAGCGGGGGCCCGAGGAACGAGCAGTACTTC,CASRPGTSGGPRNEQYF
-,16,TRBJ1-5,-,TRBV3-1,TGTGCCAGCAGCCAAGATCTAAGCAGCCCCAATCAGCCCCAGCATTTT,CASSQDLSSPNQPQHF
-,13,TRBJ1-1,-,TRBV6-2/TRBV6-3,TGTGCCAGCCTACCCCGGGGGGTCACTGAAGCTTTCTTT,CASLPRGVTEAFF
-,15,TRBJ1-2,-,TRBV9,TGTGCCAGCAGCGTAGGCGGAACTCACCCCTATGGCTACACCTTC,CASSVGGTHPYGYTF
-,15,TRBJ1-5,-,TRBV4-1,TGCGCCAGCAGCCAAGTGTGGGGGCTGGGACAGCCCCAGCATTTT,CASSQVWGLGQPQHF
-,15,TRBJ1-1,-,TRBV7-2,TGTGCCAGCAGCTTAGGAGTGGAGGTGGACAGTAAAGCTTTCTTT,CASSLGVEVDSKAFF
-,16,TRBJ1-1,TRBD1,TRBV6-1,TGTGCCAGCAGGCGAGCGACAGGGATTGGGAACACTGAAGCTTTCTTT,CASRRATGIGNTEAFF
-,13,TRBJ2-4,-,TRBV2,TGTGCCAGCAGTGAGGGGGGGCTCAACATTCAGTACTTC,CASSEGGLNIQYF
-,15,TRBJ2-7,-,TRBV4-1,TGCGCCAGCAGCCAAGATCGGAACAGAGACTACGAGCAGTACTTC,CASSQDRNRDYEQYF
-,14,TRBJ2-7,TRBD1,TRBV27,TGTGCCAGCAGTTGGGGACAGGGGGTCTACGAGCAGTACTTC,CASSWGQGVYEQYF
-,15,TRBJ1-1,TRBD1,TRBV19,TGTGCCAGTACCAAACTCAGGGGGCCGAACACTGAAGCTTTCTTT,CASTKLRGPNTEAFF
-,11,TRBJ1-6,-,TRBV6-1,TGTGCCAGCAGTCAAGGTCAGGTCCTCCACTTT,CASSQGQVLHF